The clone carrying this T cell receptor beta chain is a singleton in its sample. Antigen unknown. The data originate from a study of T cells after posttransplantation cyclophosphamide. Regarding the study as a whole: TRB clonality was highly associated with recipient CMV seropositivity and reactivation. Donor CD8+ memory clones often dominated recipient blood repertoires at later times.

Cyclophosphamide on days +3 and +4 followed busulfan-fludarabine conditioning and a marrow graft. The CDR3 spans 14 residues. Germline-derived CDR1 and CDR2 are LNHDA and SQIVND (reference sequence). The junction had 0 bases not matched to a gene; V was cut back by 3 bases and J by 2 bases. The assay was immunoSEQ multiplex PCR, and TCRdb's table has in-frame clones only and misses some. Of approximately 19,000 clones in the sample, around 87% are singletons; the top ten hold approximately 7.4%. This chain joins TRBV19 and TRBJ1-2; TRBD1 aligns across 10 bases. The sequence was collected from a female patient in her forties or fifties who received an allogeneic stem cell transplant from a related donor, was CMV-positive, and had no GVHD. Some T cells here may be from the graft donor. Sequences were derived from PBMCs, sampled after allogeneic stem cell transplant with posttransplant cyclophosphamide. The CDR3 DNA sequence: TGTGCCAGTAGTATGGGACAGGGGAACTATGGCTACACCTTC. Translated, it gives CASSMGQGNYGYTF.